This T cell receptor beta chain was captured in a study of cytomegalovirus exposure and HLA in healthy donors. Study conclusions and caveats: Productive status was seen about 90% or about 30% of the time for most TCR beta V segments in an earlier analysis. Upon later analysis, TCR association rates were observed to vary by HLA locus, being highest for DRB1 and lowest for HLA-C. Later analysis reportedly placed an Asian-associated ancestry cluster below the roughly 690-donor mean in N-insertions.

As to this clone: Its antigen remains unknown.

Primers for the PCR totalled 60 Vbeta and 13 Jbeta. Here immunoSEQ multiplex PCR was the method, and the copy in TCRdb shows in-frame clones only, minus some. This repertoire includes about 42,000 clones. J lost 3 bases, V lost 4 bases, and 7 bases had no gene match. Germline loops: CDR1 MNHNY, CDR2 SVGAGI (reference sequence). This CDR3 spans 15 amino acids. Every donor was a healthy person donating bone marrow. Input material: PBMCs. The TCR comes from a man aged 25-45 years in good health and CMV-seronegative. The chain has TRBV6-6 and TRBJ1-1; 8 bases align to TRBD1. CDR3 in DNA: TGTGCCAGCAGTTCCCACAGGGGGTCGGACACTGAAGCTTTCTTT. It is translated as CASSSHRGSDTEAFF.